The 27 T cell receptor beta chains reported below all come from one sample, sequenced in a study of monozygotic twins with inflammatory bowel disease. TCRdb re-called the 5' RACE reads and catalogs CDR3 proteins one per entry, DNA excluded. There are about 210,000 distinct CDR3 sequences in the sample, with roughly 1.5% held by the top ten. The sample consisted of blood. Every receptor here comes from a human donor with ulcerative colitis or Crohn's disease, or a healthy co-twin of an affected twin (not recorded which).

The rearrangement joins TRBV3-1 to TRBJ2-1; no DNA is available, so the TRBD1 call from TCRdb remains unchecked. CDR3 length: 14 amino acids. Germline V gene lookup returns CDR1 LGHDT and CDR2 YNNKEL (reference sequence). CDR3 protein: CASSPRTGLNEQFF.

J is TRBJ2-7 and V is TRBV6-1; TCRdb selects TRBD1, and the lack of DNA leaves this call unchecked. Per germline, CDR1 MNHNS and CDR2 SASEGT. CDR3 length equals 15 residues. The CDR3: CASTPHMQGRNEQYF.

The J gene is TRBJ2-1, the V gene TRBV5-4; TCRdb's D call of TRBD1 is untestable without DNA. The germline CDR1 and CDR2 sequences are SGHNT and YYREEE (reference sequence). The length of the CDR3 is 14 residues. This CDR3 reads CASSASREYNEQFF.

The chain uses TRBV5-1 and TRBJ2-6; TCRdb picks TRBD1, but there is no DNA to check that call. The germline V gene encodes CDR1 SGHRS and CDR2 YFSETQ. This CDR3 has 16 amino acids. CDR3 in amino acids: CASSLVGGPGANVLTF.

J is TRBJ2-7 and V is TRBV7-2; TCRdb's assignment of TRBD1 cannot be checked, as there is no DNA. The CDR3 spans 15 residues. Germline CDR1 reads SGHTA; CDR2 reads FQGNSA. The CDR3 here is CASSSSTADTYEQYF. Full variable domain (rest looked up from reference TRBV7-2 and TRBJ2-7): GAGVSQSPSNKVTEKGKDVELRCDPISGHTALYWYRQSLGQGLEFLIYFQGNSAPDKSGLPSDRFSAERTGGSVSTLTIQRTQQEDSAVYLCASSSSTADTYEQYFGPGTRLTVT.

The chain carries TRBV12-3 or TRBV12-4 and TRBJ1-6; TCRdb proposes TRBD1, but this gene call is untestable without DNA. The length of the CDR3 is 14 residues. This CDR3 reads CASSPIRVGSPLHF.

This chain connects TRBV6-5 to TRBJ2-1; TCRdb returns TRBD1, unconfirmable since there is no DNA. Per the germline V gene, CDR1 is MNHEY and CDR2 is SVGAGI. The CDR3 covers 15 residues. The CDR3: CASSYGGLGYNEQFF.

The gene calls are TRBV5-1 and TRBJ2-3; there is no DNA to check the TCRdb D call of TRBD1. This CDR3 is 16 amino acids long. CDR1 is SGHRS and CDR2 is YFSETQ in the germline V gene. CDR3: CASSLTTGGATDTQYF.

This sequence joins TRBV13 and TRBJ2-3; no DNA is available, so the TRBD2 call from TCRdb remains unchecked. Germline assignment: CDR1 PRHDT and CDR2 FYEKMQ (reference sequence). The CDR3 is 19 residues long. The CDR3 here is CASSLGLRGAGSTTDTQYF.

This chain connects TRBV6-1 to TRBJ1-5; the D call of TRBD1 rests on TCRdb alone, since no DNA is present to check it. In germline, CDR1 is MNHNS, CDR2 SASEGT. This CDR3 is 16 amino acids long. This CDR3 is CASSEGTESVGQPQHF.

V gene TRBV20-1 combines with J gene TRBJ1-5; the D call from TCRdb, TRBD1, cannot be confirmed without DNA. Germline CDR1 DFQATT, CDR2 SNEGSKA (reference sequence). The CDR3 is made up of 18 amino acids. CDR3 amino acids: CSASGWGQGSYSNQPQHF.

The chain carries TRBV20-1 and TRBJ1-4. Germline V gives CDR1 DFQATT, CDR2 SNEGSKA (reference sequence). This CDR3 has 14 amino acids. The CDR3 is CSARDHQVGEKLFF.

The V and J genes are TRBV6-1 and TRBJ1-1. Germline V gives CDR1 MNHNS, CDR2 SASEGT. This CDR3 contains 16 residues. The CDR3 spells CANQLPPRVRNTEAFF.

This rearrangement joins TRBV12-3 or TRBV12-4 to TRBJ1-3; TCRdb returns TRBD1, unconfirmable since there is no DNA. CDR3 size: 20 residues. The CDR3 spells CASSFGTEPGRSLWGNTIYF.

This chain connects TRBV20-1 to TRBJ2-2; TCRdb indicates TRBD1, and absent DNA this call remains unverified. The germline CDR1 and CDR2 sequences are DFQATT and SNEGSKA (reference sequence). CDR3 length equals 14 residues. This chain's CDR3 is CSAWGRGDTGELFF.

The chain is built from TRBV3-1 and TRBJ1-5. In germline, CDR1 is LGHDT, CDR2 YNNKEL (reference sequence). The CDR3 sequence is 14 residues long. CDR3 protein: CASSQGGNNQPQHF.

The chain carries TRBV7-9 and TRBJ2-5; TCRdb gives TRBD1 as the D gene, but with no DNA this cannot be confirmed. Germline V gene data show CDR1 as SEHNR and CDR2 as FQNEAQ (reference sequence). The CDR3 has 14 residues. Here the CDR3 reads CASSSGTGRETQYF.

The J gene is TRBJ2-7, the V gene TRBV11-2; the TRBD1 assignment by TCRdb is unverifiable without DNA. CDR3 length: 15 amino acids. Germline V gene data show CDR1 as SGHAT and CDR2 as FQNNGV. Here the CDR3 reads CASSLPRAGLYEQYF.

The chain's CDR3 is CASSLQGFGELFF. The chain joins TRBV7-8 to TRBJ2-2; TCRdb indicates TRBD1, and absent DNA this call remains unverified. Germline assignment: CDR1 SGHVS and CDR2 FQNEAQ. CDR3 length equals 13 residues.

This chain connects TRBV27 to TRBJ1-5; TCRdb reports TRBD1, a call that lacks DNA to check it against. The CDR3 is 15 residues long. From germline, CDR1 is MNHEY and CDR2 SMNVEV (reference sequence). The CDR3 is CASSSQGAGNQPQHF.

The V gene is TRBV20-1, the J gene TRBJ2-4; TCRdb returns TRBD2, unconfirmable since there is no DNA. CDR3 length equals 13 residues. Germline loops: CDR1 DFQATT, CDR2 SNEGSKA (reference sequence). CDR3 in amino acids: CSVPPPGGNVQYF.

The CDR3 loop reads CASSLAGTRPDTQYF. V gene TRBV7-2 combines with J gene TRBJ2-3. The CDR3 covers 15 residues. Per the germline V gene, CDR1 is SGHTA and CDR2 is FQGNSA.

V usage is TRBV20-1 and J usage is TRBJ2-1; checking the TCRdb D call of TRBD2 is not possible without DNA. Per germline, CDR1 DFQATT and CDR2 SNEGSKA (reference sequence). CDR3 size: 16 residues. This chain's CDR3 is CSARDPFRGGLNEQFF.

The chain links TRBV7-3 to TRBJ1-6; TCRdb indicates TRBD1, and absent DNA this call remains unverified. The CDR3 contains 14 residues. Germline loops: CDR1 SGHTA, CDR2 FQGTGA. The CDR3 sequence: CAYRESSYNSPLHF.

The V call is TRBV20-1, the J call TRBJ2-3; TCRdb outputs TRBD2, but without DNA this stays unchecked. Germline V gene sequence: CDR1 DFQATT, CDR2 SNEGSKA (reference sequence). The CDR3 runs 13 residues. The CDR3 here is CSARGGLEDTQYF.

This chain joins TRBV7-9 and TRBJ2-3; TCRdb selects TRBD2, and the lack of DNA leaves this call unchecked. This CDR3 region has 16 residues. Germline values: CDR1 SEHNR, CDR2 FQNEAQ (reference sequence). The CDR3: CASSFLAGGFADTQYF.

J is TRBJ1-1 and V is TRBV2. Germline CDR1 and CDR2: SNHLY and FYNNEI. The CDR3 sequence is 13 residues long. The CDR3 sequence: CASMVERDTEAFF.